The present entry profiles one T cell receptor (beta chain) with its context. This receptor's antigen is unknown. Qualities for individual bases were not recorded, and no much larger clone is one base off. Donors were a few dozen systemically healthy Caucasian individuals from Russia aged roughly 6 to 100 years. Roughly 10 milliliters of peripheral blood were collected from each donor into EDTA-treated Vacutainer tubes. PBMCs were isolated by Ficoll-Paque density-gradient centrifugation, with at least 6.5 million obtained per sample. Trizol reagent was used to extract total RNA from the PBMCs, yielding at least 5.5 micrograms per sample. The percentages of naive CD45RAhigh/CD27high T cells were determined by flow cytometry on a PBMC aliquot from every donor. This record comes from a study of blood T cells in healthy people across ages (dated by TCRdb to the mid-2010s). Study-wide context: In model experiments, template switching captured roughly one uniquely barcoded TCR beta cDNA molecule for every two T cells. To track age-related changes in TCR beta repertoire diversity, the study relied on deep sequencing normalized with unique cDNA molecular identifiers. Four age groups were formed from the donors: young (average 16 years), middle-aged (approximately 40), aged (around 62) and long-lived (82). The study analyzed two additional independent replicas of 1 million unique cDNA reads from the same blood draw for two donors, one aged 18 to 30 and one aged 80 or older. Overall study results and their limits: Estimates of total diversity based on one million sequenced T cells were considered lower bounds and underestimates. Conclusive comparison of naive and antigen-experienced compartments was prevented by the profiling of bulk unsorted PBMCs. As age increased, observed TCR beta diversity per million T cells dropped in a roughly linear way, and a significant reduction was already evident by age roughly 40. Donor CMV infection status was unknown, potentially confounding age-related changes in expanded clonotypes. Observed TCR beta diversity correlated strongly with the percentage of naive T cells measured by flow cytometry. Compared with the aged group, the long-lived group had more naive CD4+ T cells, fewer expanded clones and increased TCR diversity, suggesting age selection.

To prepare the library, 5' RACE was applied. Sequenced on an Illumina HiSeq 2500. A second roughly 7 to 11 cycle PCR used a sample-barcoded 5' primer and a J-beta primer mix. A unique molecular identifier was introduced onto each TCR beta cDNA molecule by a template-switch 5' adaptor carrying 12 random nucleotides. Each sample yielded at least 2.5 million CDR3-containing paired-end reads. First-strand cDNA was synthesized from all RNA with the Mint cDNA synthesis kit, primed by a TRBC-specific oligonucleotide. After uracil-DNA glycosylase treatment, a first 18-cycle PCR used universal primers M1SS and BC2_uni_R on all cDNA. The published analysis was carried out like this. For normalization, 1 million high-quality reads, each with a distinct molecular identifier, were randomly selected from each sample. Instead of being binned into consensus sequences, reads with shared molecular identifiers were discarded. MiTCR, with a Q25 quality threshold and the strictest error-elimination algorithm, was used for CDR3 identification, clonotype clustering and error correction. A nonparametric unseen species model with Euler transformation was used to estimate lower-bound total TCR beta diversity. Through fastp at Q25 and MiXCR, TCRdb rebuilt clones from the public reads, retaining in-frame beta chains. Rows with one shared CDR3 protein collapse into an entry with the most common genes and DNA. TCRdb, rather than the study authors, made the V and J calls. This sample is represented by over a million distinct CDR3 sequences; around 25% of them were singletons. The ten largest clones take up less than 0.75% of the sample.

From the cysteine up to the phenylalanine, the CDR3 has a length of 16 residues. Just the 48-base CDR3 DNA is kept, in frame starting at base 1. Reading the germline V gene gives CDR1 MDHEN and CDR2 SYDVKM. Germline trimming: 6 bases from V, 6 bases from J; junction bases outside gene matches: 10. This sample also appeared in a second study, on T cells of mothers and their children. The other study reports the following: Nine systemically healthy Caucasian individuals served as donors, namely three mothers together with their six children. cDNA synthesis used all of the extracted RNA, with roughly 1.5 ug of RNA in each 15 ul reaction. Sample barcodes and 2-4 random nucleotides were added via the M1S primer in the second PCR. Over 8.5 million TCR beta CDR3 reads were obtained for each mother, and 2.7 million or so reads were obtained for each child. TCR recombination output is similarly shaped by thymic selection in related and unrelated pairs, with a minor effect exerted by inherited differences. Normalized repertoire overlap was always slightly but never significantly higher in related than unrelated mother-child pairs. No persistent microchimeric T cell clones were detected, at a sensitivity of 90 to 100 clones per million clonotypes. Deep NGS was used in the study to compare the TCR beta repertoires of mothers and children and to look for features that separate related mother-child pairs from unrelated individuals. The mean age was around 40 +/- 4 years for the mothers and approximately 11 +/- 4 years for the children. After adapters were ligated using NEBNext reagents, the libraries underwent 100+100 nt paired-end sequencing on an Illumina HiSeq 2000. To prevent cross-contamination, the mother and child libraries were prepared one month apart and sequenced in separate runs. Between about 500,000 and 2,300,000 distinct TCR beta clonotypes were identified per donor. Naive TCR beta clonotypes were estimated from low-frequency clonotypes matched to each donor's FACS-determined naive share, without sorting.

The clonotype comes from a girl aged 2 to 10 in good health. Rearrangement joined TRBV28 to TRBJ2-1; TRBD2 matches 11 bases in the middle. The source material was blood. At the DNA level, the sequence is TGTGCCAGCAGCTCAATAGCGGGAGGGCGCTTCAATGAGCAGTTCTTC. The encoded protein is CASSSIAGGRFNEQFF. Reference TRBV28 and TRBJ2-1 proteins supply the regions before and after the CDR3; the full variable domain is: DVKVTQSSRYLVKRTGEKVFLECVQDMDHENMFWYRQDPGLGLRLIYFSYDVKMKEKGDIPEGYSVSREKKERFSLILESASTNQTSMYLCASSSIAGGRFNEQFFGPGTRLTVL.